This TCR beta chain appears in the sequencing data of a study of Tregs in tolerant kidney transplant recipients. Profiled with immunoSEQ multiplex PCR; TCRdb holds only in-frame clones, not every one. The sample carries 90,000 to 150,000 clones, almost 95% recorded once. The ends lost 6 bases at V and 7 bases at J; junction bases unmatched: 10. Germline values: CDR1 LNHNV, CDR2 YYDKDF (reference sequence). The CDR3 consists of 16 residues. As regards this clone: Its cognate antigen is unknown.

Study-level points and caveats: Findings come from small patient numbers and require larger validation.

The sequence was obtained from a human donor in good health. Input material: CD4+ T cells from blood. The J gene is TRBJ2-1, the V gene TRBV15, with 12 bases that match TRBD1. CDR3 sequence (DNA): TGTGCCACCAGACCTTCGGGACAGGGGGCAGGGAATGAGCAGTTCTTC. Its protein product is CATRPSGQGAGNEQFF.